The next 18 T cell receptor beta chains were all read from a single sample in a study of T cells in Graves' hyperthyroidism and ophthalmopathy (dated by TCRdb to between 2019 and 2020). The method was multiplex PCR. The run used an Illumina HiSeq 2000. The TCR beta CDR3 regions were amplified from RNA transcripts. The TCR CDR3 was subjected to a first round of RT-PCR using the HTBI primer set and the Qiagen OneStep RT-PCR kit. The public reads were quality trimmed at Q25 with fastp and then assembled into clones with MiXCR by TCRdb, keeping productive beta chains. Each CDR3 protein gets just one entry, which takes the most common genes and DNA from the rows behind it. The sample includes roughly 650,000 distinct CDR3 sequences, with approximately 15% observed a single time. About 3.5% of the sample lies in the top ten. Sequencing was carried out using blood. These receptors were obtained from a woman aged 40 to 50 with Graves' ophthalmopathy.

This clonotype was counted a single time. A much bigger clone sits one base away, suggesting this may be a read error. V gene TRBV7-8 combines with J gene TRBJ1-3; weak D call: TRBD1 (5 bases). Trimming shortened V by 11 bases and J by 1 base, and 15 bases separated the two germline ends. Germline CDR1 and CDR2: SGHVS and FQNEAQ. The CDR3 is 14 residues long. This chain's CDR3 is CACVAGVSGNTIYF. The CDR3 region has the DNA TGTGCCTGCGTTGCGGGGGTTTCTGGAAACACCATATATTTT.

This clonotype was observed many times. The chain recombines TRBV3-1 with TRBJ1-1; D is unresolved. Germline CDR1 is LGHDT and CDR2 is YNNKEL (reference sequence). The CDR3 consists of 15 residues. Trimming removed 1 base from V and 0 bases from J, with 9 bases in between. The CDR3 DNA sequence: TGTGCCAGCAGCCAAGGCTGGGCAGTGAACACTGAAGCTTTCTTT. This encodes CASSQGWAVNTEAFF.

This clonotype has a count of ten or more. The chain has TRBV30 and TRBJ2-1; the D is unclear. This CDR3 is 11 amino acids long. The V gene's germline CDR1 is GTSNPN and CDR2 SVGIG (reference sequence). The V end lost 0 bases, the J end lost 6 bases, and 3 bases lay between the germline ends. This CDR3 is CAWSVSNEQFF. As DNA, the CDR3 is TGTGCCTGGAGTGTGTCCAATGAGCAGTTCTTC.

This clonotype was recorded many times. The chain has TRBV20-1 and TRBJ2-2; D is uncertain. Germline values: CDR1 DFQATT, CDR2 SNEGSKA (reference sequence). This CDR3 region has 13 residues. Trimming pared 7 bases from V and 0 bases from J, leaving 9 bases between. The CDR3, as DNA: TGCAGTGGAAGTGAGTCGAACACCGGGGAGCTGTTTTTT. It codes for CSGSESNTGELFF.

This clonotype turned up a few times. V gene TRBV5-6 combines with J gene TRBJ2-5; D call uncertain. The germline V gene encodes CDR1 SGHDT and CDR2 YYEEEE. Trimming took off 1 base at V and 0 bases at J, with 10 bases between the two ends. The CDR3 has 15 amino acids. The CDR3 spells CASSLRQLYQETQYF. For the CDR3, the DNA is TGTGCCAGCAGCTTGAGGCAGCTGTACCAAGAGACCCAGTACTTC.

The genes are TRBV29-1 and TRBJ1-1; the D gene is possibly TRBD1 (5 bases). Per germline, CDR1 SQVTM and CDR2 ANQGSEA. The CDR3 totals 13 residues. Trimming stripped 7 bases from V and 0 bases from J, with 12 bases between. The CDR3 region has the DNA TGCAGCGCCGTGACAGTAATGAACACTGAAGCTTTCTTT. Its translation: CSAVTVMNTEAFF. The complete variable domain, with remaining parts taken from reference TRBV29-1 and TRBJ1-1, reads SAVISQKPSRDICQRGTSLTIQCQVDSQVTMMFWYRQQPGQSLTLIATANQGSEATYESGFVIDKFPISRPNLTFSTLTVSNMSPEDSSIYLCSAVTVMNTEAFFGQGTRLTVV.

V gene TRBV28 combines with J gene TRBJ1-3; D gene uncertain. Trimming pared 8 bases from V and 0 bases from J, leaving 17 bases between. Germline loops: CDR1 MDHEN, CDR2 SYDVKM. The CDR3 has 16 residues. The CDR3 is CASQSSKYSSGNTIYF. CDR3 coding DNA: TGTGCCAGCCAATCATCTAAGTATAGCTCTGGAAACACCATATATTTT.

This clonotype has at least ten counts. The chain joins TRBV20-1 to TRBJ2-5; 10 positions match TRBD1. Germline trimming cut 6 bases from V and 5 bases from J; bases unmatched to any gene: 6. The length of the CDR3 is 13 residues. Germline V gives CDR1 DFQATT, CDR2 SNEGSKA (reference sequence). The CDR3 here is CSADDRGRETQYF. The CDR3 DNA sequence: TGCAGTGCCGACGACAGGGGGCGTGAGACCCAGTACTTC.

This clonotype was seen repeatedly, ten times or more. The J gene is TRBJ2-7, the V gene TRBV7-2, with D maybe TRBD2 (5 bases). The CDR3 runs 15 residues. The V end was cut by 2 bases, the J end by 3 bases, with 14 bases between. Germline CDR1 reads SGHTA; CDR2 reads FQGNSA. The CDR3 here is CASSLIVRANYEQYF. The CDR3 coding sequence is TGTGCCAGCAGCTTAATTGTGCGGGCCAACTACGAGCAGTACTTC. Complete variable domain (other parts from reference TRBV7-2 and TRBJ2-7): GAGVSQSPSNKVTEKGKDVELRCDPISGHTALYWYRQSLGQGLEFLIYFQGNSAPDKSGLPSDRFSAERTGGSVSTLTIQRTQQEDSAVYLCASSLIVRANYEQYFGPGTRLTVT.

This clonotype was counted only a few times. The V and J genes are TRBV20-1 and TRBJ2-7, with D tentatively TRBD1 or TRBD2 (6 bases each). Trimming shortened V by 0 bases and J by 6 bases, and 18 bases separated the two germline ends. The CDR3 has 15 amino acids. Germline V gene data show CDR1 as DFQATT and CDR2 as SNEGSKA (reference sequence). CDR3 DNA: TGCAGTGCTAGAGATCTCCGGACGGGGGCGGGCGAGCAGTACTTC. It specifies CSARDLRTGAGEQYF.

This clonotype has ten or more counts. This sequence joins TRBV3-1 and TRBJ1-3; D remains unclear. CDR3 length equals 13 residues. V lost 0 bases, J lost 4 bases, and 4 bases lay in between. Germline V CDR1 and CDR2: LGHDT, YNNKEL (reference sequence). CDR3 loop: CASSQDSGNTIYF. DNA for the CDR3: TGTGCCAGCAGCCAAGACAGCGGAAACACCATATATTTT. The whole variable domain, remainder taken from reference TRBV3-1 and TRBJ1-3, is DTAVSQTPKYLVTQMGNDKSIKCEQNLGHDTMYWYKQDSKKFLKIMFSYNNKELIINETVPNRFSPKSPDKAHLNLHINSLELGDSAVYFCASSQDSGNTIYFGEGSWLTVV.

The chain has TRBV24-1 and TRBJ2-1; D gene ambiguous. CDR3 length equals 13 residues. V was pared by 3 bases and J by 11 bases, with 13 bases between. Germline V gene lookup returns CDR1 KGHDR and CDR2 SFDVKD. Here the CDR3 reads CATSDGMGNKQFF. The CDR3 coding sequence is TGTGCCACCAGTGATGGTATGGGGAACAAGCAGTTCTTC.

This clonotype showed up many times. The genes are TRBV6-1 and TRBJ2-1; 9 positions agree with TRBD1. CDR3 length: 17 amino acids. CDR1 is MNHNS, CDR2 SASEGT, per germline. V lost 0 bases, J lost 1 base, and 4 bases stayed unmatched. CDR3 sequence: CASSEAPGTGSYNEQFF. The DNA for the CDR3 is TGTGCCAGCAGTGAAGCCCCTGGGACAGGGTCCTACAATGAGCAGTTCTTC.

This clonotype was counted between two and nine times. The chain has TRBV20-1 and TRBJ1-4; 8 bases match TRBD1. This CDR3 contains 15 residues. Losses at the gene ends were 0 bases for V and 3 bases for J; bases not matched to a gene: 3. Germline lookup yields CDR1 DFQATT and CDR2 SNEGSKA (reference sequence). CDR3 bases: TGCAGTGCTAGAGACCCACAGGGGGCTAATGAAAAACTGTTTTTT. This sequence encodes CSARDPQGANEKLFF.

The rearrangement links TRBV11-3 to TRBJ1-5, with unresolved D. CDR1 SGHNT and CDR2 YENEEA come from the germline V gene. This CDR3 region has 21 residues. Trimming removed 5 bases from V and 0 bases from J, with 29 bases in between. The CDR3 loop reads CASSRPVGSHRARNSNQPQHF. For the CDR3, the DNA is TGTGCCAGCAGCCGACCTGTTGGCAGCCACCGGGCACGCAATAGCAATCAGCCCCAGCATTTT.

J is TRBJ2-1 and V is TRBV29-1, with D possibly being TRBD2 (6 bases). Trimming took 5 bases from V and 9 from J, leaving 14 bases between them. The CDR3 is 12 amino acids. The V gene's germline CDR1 is SQVTM and CDR2 ANQGSEA. The CDR3 DNA is TGCAGCGTTCAGGCGGGATCGGGTGAGCAGTTCTTC. Its translation: CSVQAGSGEQFF.

The rearrangement joins TRBV5-6 to TRBJ2-5; no definite D call. Trimming removed 0 bases from V and 0 bases from J, with 18 bases in between. This CDR3 spans 18 amino acids. Looked up from germline, CDR1 is SGHDT and CDR2 is YYEEEE. The CDR3 DNA follows: TGTGCCAGCAGCTTGGCTTTTCCGGATACTCCGAACCAAGAGACCCAGTACTTC. This translates into CASSLAFPDTPNQETQYF.

This clonotype was seen at least ten times. This rearrangement joins TRBV11-2 to TRBJ2-1, with 9 bases matching TRBD1. Germline lookup yields CDR1 SGHAT and CDR2 FQNNGV. The trim removed 0 bases at V and 11 bases at J, leaving 5 bases unmatched. CDR3 length: 14 amino acids. In DNA form, the CDR3 reads TGTGCCAGCAGCTTAGAAAGGACAGGGGATAAGCAGTTCTTC. This translates into CASSLERTGDKQFF. The full variable domain, its missing parts supplied by reference TRBV11-2 and TRBJ2-1, is EAGVAQSPRYKIIEKRQSVAFWCNPISGHATLYWYQQILGQGPKLLIQFQNNGVVDDSQLPKDRFSAERLKGVDSTLKIQPAKLEDSAVYLCASSLERTGDKQFFGPGTRLTVL.